This TCR beta chain was sequenced in a study of blood T cells in healthy people across ages. The sample holds many counts of this clonotype. The CDR3 sequence is 12 residues long. Germline V gene lookup returns CDR1 DFQATT and CDR2 SNEGSKA (reference sequence). V was pared by 3 bases and J by 2 bases, with 8 bases between. Together with a sample-barcoded 5' primer, a J-beta primer mix was included in a second PCR lasting roughly 7 to 11 cycles. One entry per CDR3 protein, called by TCRdb with MiXCR from the 5' RACE reads. The sample shows roughly 680,000 distinct CDR3 sequences, approximately 52% of them seen only once.

The TCR sequence derives from an elderly woman in good health. What was sequenced was blood. V is TRBV20-1 and J is TRBJ2-7; D may be TRBD2 (5 bases). CDR3 sequence (DNA): TGCAGTGCTAGTCCCGGGGCCTACGAGCAGTACTTC. This codes for CSASPGAYEQYF.